One and the same sample provided the 10 T cell receptor beta chains below, sequenced in a study of vaccination effects on CD4 cells after COVID-19. Following a roughly 9-day culture, CD4+ T cells were purified. Sequencing was performed with immunoSEQ multiplex PCR; in TCRdb, only in-frame clones are kept and a portion is missing. This table has 20,000 to 25,000 clones, approximately 73% appearing once. No antigen is known for these receptors. The source material was CD4+ T cells from PBMCs cultured without peptide, sampled before COVID-19 vaccination. These TCRs come from a human donor who received a COVID-19 vaccine.

This chain joins TRBV4-3 and TRBJ1-1; D is unclear. The V end was cut by 0 bases, the J end by 11 bases, with 13 bases between. The germline V gene has CDR1 LGHNA and CDR2 YSLEER. This CDR3 region has 13 residues. In nucleotides, the CDR3 is TGCGCCAGCAGCCAAGATAGGGCCGTGCGTGCTTTCTTT. This gives the protein CASSQDRAVRAFF.

The genes are TRBV9 and TRBJ1-6; maybe TRBD1 (6 bases). V was clipped by 0 bases and J by 6 bases, with 7 bases between them. Germline CDR1 and CDR2: SGDLS and YYNGEE. This CDR3 has 14 amino acids. The CDR3 loop is CASSVGQVNSPLHF. In DNA, the CDR3 is TGTGCCAGCAGCGTAGGACAGGTTAATTCACCCCTCCACTTT.

The chain links TRBV6-6 to TRBJ1-5; 8 nucleotides line up with TRBD1. The CDR3 contains 16 residues. Germline CDR1 MNHNY, CDR2 SVGAGI (reference sequence). Germline trimming cut 6 bases from V and 2 bases from J; bases unmatched to any gene: 9. The CDR3 loop reads CASRPSGGRGNQPQHF. The CDR3 DNA is TGTGCCAGCAGGCCATCAGGGGGCCGGGGCAATCAGCCCCAGCATTTT.

The CDR3 DNA is TGTGCCATCACATCGATAGCGGGAGGCGAGCAGTACTTC. It translates to CAITSIAGGEQYF. V is TRBV10-3 and J is TRBJ2-7, with 10 bases matching TRBD2. Trimming at V came to 7 bases and at J to 6 bases, leaving 6 bases not matched to a gene. This CDR3 region has 13 residues. Looked up from germline, CDR1 is ENHRY and CDR2 is SYGVKD.

The J gene is TRBJ2-3, the V gene TRBV24-1, with 9 bases identical to TRBD1. The CDR3 spans 15 residues. Germline V gene sequence: CDR1 KGHDR, CDR2 SFDVKD. Germline trimming cut 0 bases from V and 6 bases from J; bases unmatched to any gene: 3. The CDR3, as DNA: TGTGCCACCAGTGATTTGACAGGACAGGGGGATACGCAGTATTTT. Residues: CATSDLTGQGDTQYF.

J is TRBJ2-3 and V is TRBV11-2; the D gene is possibly TRBD2 (6 bases). This CDR3 is built from 13 residues. Germline V gene sequence: CDR1 SGHAT, CDR2 FQNNGV. V lost 1 base and J lost 10, with 12 bases in between. CDR3 sequence: CASSLGRGDPQYF. Here the CDR3 DNA reads TGTGCCAGCAGCTTAGGACGCGGGGACCCGCAGTATTTT.

CDR3 coding DNA: TGTGCCAGCAGTGAAGCAGGGCTCTCCTATAATTCACCCCTCCACTTT. Translated, it gives CASSEAGLSYNSPLHF. J is TRBJ1-6 and V is TRBV6-1; no clear D gene. The germline V gene has CDR1 MNHNS and CDR2 SASEGT. Trimming took off 0 bases at V and 0 bases at J, with 6 bases between the two ends. The CDR3 loop spans 16 amino acids.

The chain carries TRBV19 and TRBJ2-2; D might be TRBD2 (5 bases). This CDR3 region has 17 residues. The V gene's germline CDR1 is LNHDA and CDR2 SQIVND (reference sequence). Trimming stripped 4 bases from V and 1 base from J, with 16 bases between. CDR3 in amino acids: CASSSPLGGQNTGELFF. DNA of the CDR3: TGTGCCAGTAGTAGCCCCCTGGGCGGGCAGAACACCGGGGAGCTGTTTTTT.

The chain has TRBV3-1 (or the pseudogene TRBV3-2) and TRBJ1-2, with 8 nucleotides matching TRBD1. The germline CDR1 and CDR2 sequences are LGHDT and YNNKEL (reference sequence). The CDR3 is made up of 14 amino acids. V was pared by 5 bases and J by 4 bases, with 6 bases of the junction left unmatched. The CDR3 is CASSTRGLIYGYTF. Here the CDR3 DNA reads TGTGCCAGCAGCACCAGGGGGCTAATCTATGGCTACACCTTC.

The CDR3 nucleotides are TGCGCCAGCAGCCCGGTGGGGGGTGGAAACACCATATATTTT. Translating it yields CASSPVGGGNTIYF. The rearrangement uses TRBV5-1 and TRBJ1-3; D perhaps matches TRBD1 (5 bases). From germline, CDR1 is SGHRS and CDR2 YFSETQ. The CDR3 extends over 14 amino acids. V lost 4 bases to trimming and J lost 3 bases, with 11 bases between them.